The source of this T cell receptor (beta chain) is a study of OX40 agonist ivuxolimab in advanced cancers. About the full investigation: Ivuxolimab was an agonistic, fully human IgG2 monoclonal antibody directed against OX40 (CD134), a costimulatory receptor. Intravenous ivuxolimab was administered to patients every 2 weeks at six dose levels: 0.01, 0.1, 0.3, 1.5, 3 and 10 mg/kg. Among the approximately 54 dose-escalation patients, 19 had hepatocellular carcinoma, approximately 15 melanoma, 9 renal cell carcinoma and 9 head and neck cancer. In the dose-escalation cohort, approximately 82% of patients were male, and the mean age was approximately 55 years, with a range of roughly 20 to 85. Prior anti-PD-1, anti-PD-L1 or anti-CTLA-4 therapy was permitted, and 35% to 40% of dose-escalation patients had received checkpoint inhibitors. Partial responses were achieved by three dose-escalation patients, of whom one had hepatocellular carcinoma and two had cutaneous melanoma. Peripheral TCRbeta sequencing was intended to test whether TCR sequence diversity was altered and clonal T-cell expansion was caused by ivuxolimab. The paper describes the monotherapy dose-escalation part (N of about 55 patients) of the phase I trial of ivuxolimab.

To sequence the TCRbeta CDR3 region, genomic DNA was isolated from the sorted cells. The immunoSEQ Assay was used to sequence the TCRbeta CDR3 regions. TCRdb holds this immuneACCESS table with in-frame rearrangements only. Some clones are missing; in checked studies, unresolved V genes explain under half, and the rest has no known cause. The sample records 45,000 to 70,000 clones, about 83% of which are singletons. 2.5% to 3.5% of the sample comes from the top ten. The trial excluded patients who had a history of autoimmune disease or who were on systemic immunosuppression. Peripheral blood for TCR sequencing was collected from all dose cohorts at baseline, on cycle 4 day 1, and on cycle 7 day 1. The samples were drawn from a first-in-human, open-label, multicenter phase I dose-escalation trial of ivuxolimab. The trial enrolled adults with locally advanced or metastatic head and neck squamous cell, hepatocellular, melanoma or renal cell carcinoma. Before TCR sequencing, CD4+ T cells and CD8+ T cells were sorted from peripheral blood as separate populations.

On the study overall, not on this receptor specifically: Partial responders in the 0.1-3.0 mg/kg groups had among the lowest normalized peripheral clonal expansion, especially among CD8+ T cells. The antigen specificity of the peripheral T cells that underwent clonal expansion was not determined. Low levels of normalized T-cell clonal expansion were also shown by some nonresponding patients. At doses of 0.1 to 3.0 mg/kg, clonal expansion of both CD4+ and CD8+ blood T cells was observed from baseline to week 6. After ivuxolimab, expanded clones were on average more numerous among CD8+ T cells than among CD4+ T cells.

A single count supports this clone. Its cognate antigen has yet to be identified. Base qualities are missing; no much larger clone stands one base away. The CDR3 starts with the cysteine, ends with the phenylalanine, and has 15 residues. CDR3 DNA is the only sequence kept; it has 45 bases, read in frame from the first base. CDR1 SGHAT and CDR2 FQNNGV were looked up in the germline V gene. V is pared back by 5 bases and J by 0 bases, with 14 bases lying between the germline termini. This TCR came from an adult with an advanced solid tumor such as melanoma, head and neck, liver or kidney cancer. The chain joins TRBV11-2 to TRBJ2-7, and possibly TRBD2, on 5 matching bases. The material sequenced was CD4+ or CD8+ T cells sorted from blood, taken in a trial of the OX40 agonist ivuxolimab. DNA sequence: TGTGCCAGCAGCGACCAGACTCGGGGCTCCTACGAGCAGTACTTC. Its product reads: CASSDQTRGSYEQYF.